This record looks at one T cell receptor (beta chain) sequence and its context. This entry is derived from a study of blood T cells in healthy people across ages. Using a J-beta primer mix together with a sample-barcoded 5' primer, a second PCR was run for roughly 7 to 11 cycles. All cDNA molecules were each tagged by a template-switch adaptor with 12 random nucleotides. TCRdb re-derived calls from the 5' RACE reads in MiXCR, one entry per CDR3 protein. The sample has some 1.8 million distinct CDR3 sequences, around 40% seen once; the top ten hold 20% to 25%. Trimming took 1 base from V and 5 from J, leaving 15 bases between them. The CDR3 totals 15 residues. The germline V gene encodes CDR1 SGDLS and CDR2 YYNGEE.

This sequence originates from a human donor in good health. The sample taken for sequencing was blood. The chain uses TRBV9 and TRBJ1-1; D may be TRBD1 (5 bases). The CDR3 sequence is CASSVSRVGGTEAFF. The CDR3 nucleotides are TGTGCCAGCAGCGTATCTCGAGTGGGGGGTACTGAAGCTTTCTTT.